The entry below describes one T cell receptor (beta chain). The antigen is not known. This record comes from a study of shared clonotypes between healthy human individuals. Turning to the study itself: CD4 naive and memory got three plates each, CD8 naive two, CD8 memory one. Findings and caveats of the study: Sorted-subset sequencing was shown by rarefaction to be incomplete despite large depth. The study found lower generation probabilities in non-shared clonotypes than in those shared by all four donors.

Profiling relied on immunoSEQ multiplex PCR, and the TCRdb table lists in-frame clones only, not all of them. This table holds 1.4 million or so clones, approximately 98.5% found once. CD45RA+ naive and CD45RA-negative memory subsets were separated from CD4+ cells. This clonotype was obtained from a young man in good health. The sample consisted of naive CD4+ T cells sorted from blood. The subset: CD45RA+ positively selected.

CDR3 protein: CASSTHRGRYGYTF. In DNA, the CDR3 is TGTGCCAGTAGTACCCATCGGGGCCGATATGGCTACACCTTC. The J gene is TRBJ1-2, the V gene TRBV19; TRBD1 might be the D (5 bases). Germline V gene lookup returns CDR1 LNHDA and CDR2 SQIVND (reference sequence). The CDR3 has 14 residues. Trimming cost V 4 bases and J 5 bases, with 14 bases left between them.